This T cell receptor (beta chain) was observed in a study of T-cell reconstitution after alpha-beta-depleted transplantation in children. TCRbeta library construction was performed incorporating unique molecular identifiers. TCRdb analysed the PCR reads with MiXCR anew, one entry per CDR3 protein. The data show about 200,000 distinct CDR3 sequences, about 6% seen once. The table lists this clonotype with many counts. The length of the CDR3 is 14 residues. V was pared by 0 bases and J by 6 bases, with 8 bases between. This sequence joins TRBV12-3 or TRBV12-4 and TRBJ2-2; TRBD2 might be the D (5 bases). This TCR derives from a girl under three years old with combined immunodeficiency, due to receive a stem cell transplant. The source material was PBMCs, sampled before TCRalphabeta/CD19-depleted stem cell transplant. CDR3 residues: CASSLAAGSGELFF. The CDR3 DNA reads TGTGCCAGCAGTTTAGCGGCGGGCTCCGGGGAGCTGTTTTTT.